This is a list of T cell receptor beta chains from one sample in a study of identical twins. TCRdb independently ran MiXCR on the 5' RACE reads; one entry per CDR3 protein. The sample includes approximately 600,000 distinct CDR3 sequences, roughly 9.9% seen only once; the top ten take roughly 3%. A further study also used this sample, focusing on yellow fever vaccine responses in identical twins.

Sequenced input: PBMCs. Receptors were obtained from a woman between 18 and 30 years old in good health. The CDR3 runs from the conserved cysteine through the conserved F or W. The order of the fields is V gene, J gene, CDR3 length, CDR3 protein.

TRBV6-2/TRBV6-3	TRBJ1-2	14	CASSYSTEAGGYTF
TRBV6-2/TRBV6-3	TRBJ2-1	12	CASSQVQDEQFF
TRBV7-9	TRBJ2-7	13	CASSSGTALGQYF
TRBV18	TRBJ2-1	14	CASSPGREWAEQFF
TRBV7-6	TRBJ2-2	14	CASSSFENTGELFF
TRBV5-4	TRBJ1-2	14	CASSLDRGDRGYTF
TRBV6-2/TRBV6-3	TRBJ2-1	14	CASSPSGRYNEQFF
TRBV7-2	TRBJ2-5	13	CASSLTVQETQYF
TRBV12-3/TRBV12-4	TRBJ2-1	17	CASRLGLGAGSYNEQFF
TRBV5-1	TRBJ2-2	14	CASSLVQDTGELFF
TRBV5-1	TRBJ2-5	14	CASSSGTTGETQYF
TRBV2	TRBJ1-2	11	CASRARGGYTF
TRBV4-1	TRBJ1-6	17	CASSQDLGRAVNSPLHF
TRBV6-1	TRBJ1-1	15	CASSQGTGGNTEAFF
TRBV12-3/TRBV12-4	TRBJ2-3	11	CASRRTDTQYF
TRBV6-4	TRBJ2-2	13	CASKNSEAGELFF
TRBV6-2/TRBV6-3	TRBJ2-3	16	CASSLLAGGGTDTQYF
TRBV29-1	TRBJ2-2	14	CSVRGRGDTGELFF
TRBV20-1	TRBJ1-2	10	CSARRDGYTF
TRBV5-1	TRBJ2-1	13	CASSPDRLQEQFF
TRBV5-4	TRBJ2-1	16	CASSKEGSGVSNEQFF
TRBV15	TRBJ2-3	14	CATSFGINTDTQYF
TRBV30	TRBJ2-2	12	CAWTGYNGELFF
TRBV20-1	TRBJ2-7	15	CSARLTGTGFGEQYF
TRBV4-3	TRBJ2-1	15	CASSQGVSSYNEQFF
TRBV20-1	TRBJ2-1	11	CSTEREAEQFF
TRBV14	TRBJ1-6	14	CASSHRVWGSPLHF
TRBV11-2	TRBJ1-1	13	CASSFVGITEAFF
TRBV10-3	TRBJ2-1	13	CAISESSIGGSFF
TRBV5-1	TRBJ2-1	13	CANSEGQLNEQFF
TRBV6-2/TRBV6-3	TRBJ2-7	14	CASSLGMGSYEQYF
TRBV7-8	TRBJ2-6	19	CASSLESDMDFGGANVLTF
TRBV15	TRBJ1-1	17	CATSRVLDRERVTEAFF
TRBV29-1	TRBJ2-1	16	CSVVGGWSGAYNEQFF
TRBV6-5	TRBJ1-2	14	CASSYEGGIYGYTF
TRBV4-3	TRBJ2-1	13	CASSQDTRNEQFF
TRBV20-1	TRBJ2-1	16	CSARGYLAVVYNEQFF